The source of this T cell receptor beta chain is a study of T cell responses to AZD1222 COVID-19 vaccine (dated by TCRdb to 2020 to 2023). Study-wide context: AZD1222 recipients whose second dose came at about 4 weeks and those whose second dose came at about 12 weeks were combined into one group, since spike-specific TCR depth and breadth did not differ between the two schedules. Trial participants were enrolled by age into 18-55, 56-69 and 70-plus year subgroups, with about 150, 27 and 61 TCR-sequenced participants respectively. A total of 230 or so trial participants underwent TCR sequencing, of whom some 210 received two doses of AZD1222 and around 26 received two doses of the MenACWY control vaccine.

The V end gives up 4 bases and the J end 4 bases, leaving 10 bases in the junction not matched to a gene. The CDR3, from cysteine to phenylalanine, totals 15 residues. The kept DNA is CDR3 alone, 45 bases in frame from the first base. The germline V gene gives CDR1 as MGHRA and CDR2 as YSYEKL. On this clone itself: Its recognized antigen is unknown. Base qualities are not recorded, but no much larger clone differs from it by a single base.

The CDR3 regions of human TCRbeta chains were subjected to immunosequencing. Per the original workflow: TCRs in the repertoires were matched against a reference library of SARS-CoV-2-specific TCRs that had been generated with the MIRA antigen-specificity platform. Breadth was defined as the fraction of unique TCRs that were SARS-CoV-2-associated, and depth was defined as the fraction of total T cells that were SARS-CoV-2-associated. Using the MIRA data, each spike-specific TCR was mapped to the spike region that the TCR reacts to and placed in a CD4 or CD8 class. Log10-transformed breadth and depth values were compared by one-way ANOVA with Sidak's multiple comparisons tests. Held by TCRdb, this immuneACCESS table contains in-frame sequences only and omits some clones. Under half of the omission traces to an unresolved V gene where checked; the cause of the rest is unknown. The V and J calls and clone size were taken over from that table, and D and trimming were inferred from the DNA. The sample yields 130,000 or so clones; 89% were counted once. About 2.7% of the sample is held by the ten biggest clonotypes.

The sample's time point, from its label and the paper: baseline before first vaccination. Vaccinee samples came from UK trials COV001 and COV002, including a single-blind randomized controlled phase 2/3 trial of AZD1222 (ChAdOx1 nCoV-19) in healthy adults. For TCRbeta chain sequencing, PBMC samples from trial participants were taken at day 0 and at day 28 after the second dose. The research as a whole found: Participants were mostly white British, with more females than males. The authors suggested clonal diversity may have been underestimated. Only five or six AZD1222 recipients were SARS-CoV-2 seropositive at baseline, limiting conclusions about previously exposed vaccinees. No day 14 peak-response samples were available, so repertoires were characterized only after the peak T cell response. Reportedly, almost half of the unique spike-specific TCRs recognized epitopes lying outside the regions that are mutated in the B.1.351 and B.1.1.7 variants. In the small 56-69-year group, the increase in depth fell short of significance, most likely because of low power. The vaccine-associated CD4 TCRs covered the entire spike protein, and the dominant responses fell in regions 160-218 and 743-854. A significant rise in spike-specific TCR breadth and depth was observed after two AZD1222 doses relative to day 0 and relative to MenACWY recipients.

This receptor chain uses TRBV4-1 and TRBJ2-7; 7 junctional bases match TRBD1. The sequence was obtained from an adult in good health. The sample consisted of peripheral blood, taken on day 0 of AZD1222 vaccination. The nucleotides are TGCGCCAGCAGCCGGTTAAGGGGGCCTAGGTACGAGCAGTACTTC. Its protein is CASSRLRGPRYEQYF.